These 25 T cell receptor beta chains came from one sample sequenced in a study of blood T cells in healthy people across ages. It was with a sample-barcoded 5' primer and a J-beta primer mix that a second PCR of about 6 to 12 cycles was run. One entry per CDR3 protein, called by TCRdb with MiXCR from the 5' RACE reads. The sample lists 800,000 or so distinct CDR3 sequences; around 62% were seen once. The sequencing input was blood. Source of these receptors: a man aged 25-40 years in good health.

The V gene is TRBV20-1, the J gene TRBJ2-7; tentative D call: TRBD1 (6 bases). With 5 bases removed from V and 1 base from J, the gap between germline ends came to 15 bases. The CDR3 has 14 amino acids. Germline lookup yields CDR1 DFQATT and CDR2 SNEGSKA (reference sequence). CDR3 bases: TGCAGTGCTCTCTCCCGGACAGCTTCCTACGAGCAGTACTTC. Translating it yields CSALSRTASYEQYF.

The V call is TRBV4-2, the J call TRBJ2-2; D is undetermined. The CDR3 length is 16 residues. V lost 0 bases to trimming and J lost 0 bases, with 8 bases between them. The germline V gene encodes CDR1 LGHNA and CDR2 YNFKEQ. Here the CDR3 reads CASSQERSTNTGELFF. The CDR3, as DNA: TGTGCCAGCAGCCAAGAGAGGAGCACGAACACCGGGGAGCTGTTTTTT.

J is TRBJ2-4 and V is TRBV5-1; D call uncertain. The J call may be incorrect, as the DNA end agrees better with TRBJ2-7. The CDR3 runs 13 residues. Looked up from germline, CDR1 is SGHRS and CDR2 is YFSETQ. CDR3 DNA sequence: TGCGCCAGCAGCTTGCCAAATACCTACGAGCAGTACTTC. Protein: CASSLPNTYEQYF.

The rearrangement uses TRBV4-3 and TRBJ2-1; D remains ambiguous. CDR1 LGHNA and CDR2 YSLEER come from the germline V gene. CDR3 size: 15 residues. V was clipped by 0 bases and J by 13 bases, with 19 bases between them. The CDR3, as DNA: TGCGCCAGCAGCCAAGAGGGTCCAGGAACGGAGACCCAGTTCTTC. Its protein product is CASSQEGPGTETQFF.

This clonotype was recorded once. CDR3 region: CASSPQPDRGYGYTF. In nucleotides, the CDR3 is TGTGCCAGCAGTCCCCAGCCGGACAGGGGGTATGGCTACACCTTC. The chain carries TRBV25-1 and TRBJ1-2, with 10 bases that match TRBD1. CDR3 size: 15 residues. The germline V gene has CDR1 MGHDK and CDR2 SYGVNS. Trimming at V came to 5 bases and at J to 5 bases, leaving 8 bases not matched to a gene.

With respect to this clonotype: A much larger clone is a single base away; this may be a read error. V usage is TRBV29-1 and J usage is TRBJ2-3; the D is unclear. Trimming cost V 0 bases and J 4 bases, with 20 bases left between them. CDR3 length equals 17 residues. From germline, CDR1 is SQVTM and CDR2 ANQGSEA. The CDR3 DNA sequence: TGCAGCGTTGAAGATCGGTTAAACAATCCCCACCCAGATACGCAGTATTTT. Protein product: CSVEDRLNNPHPDTQYF.

V gene TRBV6-5 combines with J gene TRBJ2-5, with a tentative D call TRBD1 (6 bases). The end of the DNA fits TRBJ2-7 better, so the J call may be wrong. Germline CDR1 MNHEY, CDR2 SVGAGI. This CDR3 has 16 amino acids. The CDR3 sequence is CASSPVGATVPYEQYF. The CDR3 DNA sequence: TGTGCCAGCAGTCCCGTGGGGGCTACGGTCCCCTACGAGCAGTACTTC.

The chain employs TRBV6-5 and TRBJ2-1, with 11 bases matching TRBD2. CDR1 and CDR2 from the germline V gene are MNHEY and SVGAGI. V lost 2 bases and J lost 8; bases outside the gene matches: 5. The CDR3 consists of 15 residues. DNA of the CDR3: TGTGCCAGCAGTTACCCGGGTAGCGGGGGGGATGAGCAGTTCTTC. It codes for CASSYPGSGGDEQFF.

This clonotype was observed once. Just one base apart from a much larger clone, this may be a read error. Here the CDR3 DNA reads TGTGCCAGCAGCGTAGAAAGCTCTGGGGCCAACGTCCTGACTTTC. This translates into CASSVESSGANVLTF. V is TRBV9 and J is TRBJ2-6; D remains ambiguous. CDR3 length: 15 amino acids. The germline CDR1 and CDR2 sequences are SGDLS and YYNGEE. Trimming cost V 0 bases and J 0 bases, with 4 bases left between them.

The chain employs TRBV4-3 and TRBJ1-6; no definite D call. The CDR3 has 14 residues. V lost 4 bases and J lost 6, with 10 bases in between. The V gene's germline CDR1 is LGHNA and CDR2 YSLEER. DNA of the CDR3: TGCGCCAGCAGCCCGAGAGCAGTTAATTCACCCCTCCACTTT. This codes for CASSPRAVNSPLHF.

The chain couples TRBV29-1 to TRBJ2-2; 9 bases align to TRBD1. The germline CDR1 and CDR2 sequences are SQVTM and ANQGSEA. The V and J ends lost 4 bases and 3 bases, in that order; junction bases with no gene match: 12. The CDR3 has 17 residues. Here the CDR3 DNA reads TGCAGCGTTGTCCCGGGACAGGGTGGGGGACACACCGGGGAGCTGTTTTTT. Its protein is CSVVPGQGGGHTGELFF.

In this sample, this clonotype turned up a few times. The chain joins TRBV9 to TRBJ2-1, with D possibly TRBD1 on 6 matching bases. Deletions cut 1 base from V and 6 bases from J, with 14 bases between. The CDR3 contains 15 residues. Germline V CDR1 and CDR2: SGDLS, YYNGEE. The CDR3 DNA reads as TGTGCCAGCAGCGTATCAGGGGCGGGTGGCAATGAGCAGTTCTTC. It yields the protein CASSVSGAGGNEQFF.

The gene calls are TRBV7-2 and TRBJ2-7; 8 positions match TRBD1. The CDR3 has 15 amino acids. J was trimmed by 1 base and V by 5 bases; bases with no gene match: 7. From germline, CDR1 is SGHTA and CDR2 FQGNSA. The CDR3 region has the DNA TGTGCCAGCAGCACGAACGGACAGGGATCCTACGAGCAGTACTTC. Translating it yields CASSTNGQGSYEQYF.

This chain links TRBV7-2 with TRBJ1-4; tentative D call: TRBD1 (6 bases). The germline V gene encodes CDR1 SGHTA and CDR2 FQGNSA. V lost 1 base to trimming and J lost 8 bases, with 11 bases between them. The length of the CDR3 is 14 residues. The CDR3 DNA reads as TGTGCCAGCAGCTTAGGGGGGGCAGGGGAAAAACTGTTTTTT. Amino acid sequence: CASSLGGAGEKLFF.

The rearrangement joins TRBV27 to TRBJ1-2; D is possibly TRBD1 (6 bases). This CDR3 has 14 residues. Germline CDR1 MNHEY, CDR2 SMNVEV (reference sequence). V gave up 3 bases and J gave up 6 bases, with 14 bases separating them. The CDR3: CASSFSRGRDGYTF. CDR3 DNA sequence: TGTGCCAGCAGTTTTAGCAGGGGTCGGGATGGCTACACCTTC.

The chain recombines TRBV5-1 with TRBJ1-5; a possible D gene is TRBD1 (5 bases). Germline CDR1 and CDR2: SGHRS and YFSETQ. The CDR3 totals 14 residues. Trimming took 4 bases from V and 0 from J, leaving 8 bases between them. The CDR3 reads CASSETDSNQPQHF. The CDR3 DNA sequence: TGCGCCAGCAGCGAGACAGATAGCAATCAGCCCCAGCATTTT.

The V gene is TRBV20-1, the J gene TRBJ2-3; TRBD2 might be the D (5 bases). The germline V gene has CDR1 DFQATT and CDR2 SNEGSKA (reference sequence). Trimming left V 3 bases short and J 1 base short, with 11 bases between. The CDR3 covers 14 residues. The CDR3 reads CSASPGSGTDTQYF. Written as DNA, the CDR3 is TGCAGTGCTAGTCCGGGGTCCGGCACAGATACGCAGTATTTT.

The V call is TRBV6-5, the J call TRBJ2-3, with D perhaps matching TRBD1 or TRBD2 (5 bases each). The ends were cut back, 8 bases at V and 8 bases at J, with 11 bases in the middle. The CDR3 has 11 residues. Germline V gene data show CDR1 as MNHEY and CDR2 as SVGAGI. The CDR3 DNA reads TGTGCCAGCGAGGGGTTTGGTACGCAGTATTTT. The encoded protein is CASEGFGTQYF.

The chain links TRBV12-3 or TRBV12-4 to TRBJ2-5, with D perhaps TRBD1 (5 bases). This CDR3 region has 14 residues. Trimming took 6 bases from V and 1 from J, leaving 12 bases between them. The CDR3 nucleotides are TGTGCCAGCAGAGAGGACATGACCCAAGAGACCCAGTACTTC. Encoded protein: CASREDMTQETQYF.

This sequence joins TRBV7-8 and TRBJ1-5, with D uncertain. The CDR3 has 14 residues. The germline gives CDR1 SGHVS, CDR2 FQNEAQ. The germline V and J ends were trimmed by 2 bases and 1 base, with 6 bases remaining between them. The CDR3 coding sequence is TGTGCCAGCAGCTTACGTTCAAGCAATCAGCCCCAGCATTTT. Amino acid sequence: CASSLRSSNQPQHF.

This clonotype was seen only a few times. The chain has TRBV4-3 and TRBJ2-7, with D perhaps TRBD1 (6 bases). CDR3 length: 16 residues. Per the germline V gene, CDR1 is LGHNA and CDR2 is YSLEER. Trimming took 1 base from V and 0 from J, leaving 13 bases between them. Written as DNA, the CDR3 is TGCGCCAGCAGCCAAGGCCTGGACAGTAGCTCCTACGAGCAGTACTTC. Protein: CASSQGLDSSSYEQYF.

This rearrangement joins TRBV2 to TRBJ2-7; D remains ambiguous. CDR3 size: 13 residues. Per the germline V gene, CDR1 is SNHLY and CDR2 is FYNNEI. V dropped 1 base and J dropped 0 bases, with 4 bases sitting between them. CDR3 region: CASSEGNSYEQYF. The CDR3 DNA is TGTGCCAGCAGTGAAGGCAACTCCTACGAGCAGTACTTC.

The CDR3 sequence is CASSLGSLGTQYF. CDR3 in DNA: TGTGCCAGCAGCTTAGGCAGCCTGGGGACCCAGTACTTC. The chain joins TRBV7-2 to TRBJ2-7; D is uncertain. The tail of the sequence fits TRBJ2-5 better, so the J call may be wrong. The V gene's germline CDR1 is SGHTA and CDR2 FQGNSA. CDR3 size: 13 residues.

At least ten counts were recorded for this clonotype. Here the CDR3 reads CSVEEEGAGYGYTF. As DNA, the CDR3 is TGCAGCGTTGAAGAGGAGGGGGCGGGCTATGGCTACACCTTC. V gene TRBV29-1 combines with J gene TRBJ1-2; 7 positions agree with TRBD1. Losses at the gene ends were 0 bases for V and 4 bases for J; bases not matched to a gene: 5. Germline lookup yields CDR1 SQVTM and CDR2 ANQGSEA. CDR3 length equals 14 residues.

This clonotype was counted once. The chain is built from TRBV9 and TRBJ2-3; D is perhaps TRBD2 (6 bases). CDR1 SGDLS and CDR2 YYNGEE come from the germline V gene. The V end lost 3 bases, the J end lost 3 bases, and 23 bases lay between the germline ends. The CDR3 extends over 18 amino acids. CDR3 bases: TGTGCCAGCAGCGAACTGGGACTGGACAACTTAGGAACAGATACGCAGTATTTT. Protein: CASSELGLDNLGTDTQYF.